The sequence of this T cell receptor beta chain was determined in a study of OX40 agonist ivuxolimab in advanced cancers. Turning to the study itself: Patients received ivuxolimab, an agonistic anti-OX40 (CD134) antibody. The group had a mean age of around 64 years, ranged from roughly 23 to 79, and was 82.7% male.

The data were produced by immunoSEQ multiplex PCR, yet TCRdb's version contains in-frame clones alone and is incomplete. The sample has roughly 68,000 clones, roughly nine tenths seen once; the top ten hold under 4.5%. Overall study results and limits: Also showing low normalized T-cell clonal expansion were some of the nonresponders.

Germline trimming cut 6 bases from V and 2 bases from J; bases unmatched to any gene: 14. CDR3 length: 17 residues. The V gene's germline CDR1 is MNHNS and CDR2 SASEGT. Remarks on this clone: The antigen remains unidentified.

The starting material was CD4+ or CD8+ T cells sorted from blood, obtained in a trial of the OX40 agonist ivuxolimab. This TCR was recovered from an adult with an advanced solid tumor such as melanoma, head and neck, liver or kidney cancer. The chain uses TRBV6-1 and TRBJ1-1; 8 bases map to TRBD1. The CDR3 is CASREWTGSRKNTEAFF. The CDR3 DNA is TGTGCCAGCAGGGAATGGACAGGGTCCCGTAAAAACACTGAAGCTTTCTTT.